Shown below are 10 T cell receptor beta chains from a single sample sequenced in a study of cytomegalovirus exposure and HLA in healthy donors. Vbeta (60) and Jbeta (13) primers were used in the PCR. The data were produced by immunoSEQ multiplex PCR, yet TCRdb's version contains in-frame clones alone and is incomplete. The sample holds 120,000 or so clones, 8% to 11% seen once. Material for sequencing was PBMCs. The receptors originated from a woman aged 18-30 years in good health and CMV-seropositive.

This clone was detected many times. The V and J genes are TRBV5-4 and TRBJ2-3; 12 bases are shared with TRBD1. V shed 3 bases and J 2 bases; nucleotides not matched to a gene: 1. CDR3 length: 15 residues. Germline-derived CDR1 and CDR2 are SGHNT and YYREEE (reference sequence). CDR3 DNA sequence: TGTGCCAGCAGCTGGGACAGGGGGCCCACAGATACGCAGTATTTT. It encodes CASSWDRGPTDTQYF.

This clone was observed a few times. The chain carries TRBV5-4 and TRBJ1-1; 8 positions match TRBD1. V shed 3 bases, J shed 1 base, and the junction held 2 bases outside the gene matches. CDR3 length equals 14 residues. Per germline, CDR1 SGHNT and CDR2 YYREEE (reference sequence). CDR3 nucleotide sequence: TGTGCCAGCAGCTGGGGGACAGGGAACACTGAAGCTTTCTTT. Encoded protein: CASSWGTGNTEAFF.

This clone was counted a few times. The V call is TRBV5-5, the J call TRBJ2-7, with D hard to call. Germline V gene data show CDR1 as SGHKS and CDR2 as YYEKEE (reference sequence). The V end lost 4 bases, the J end lost 6 bases, and 8 bases lay between the germline ends. The CDR3 loop spans 11 amino acids. CDR3 in DNA: TGTGCCAGCAGCCCGCCTATCGAGCAGTACTTC. It specifies CASSPPIEQYF.

In this sample, this clone turned up a few times. The V call is TRBV5-1, the J call TRBJ2-5, with 7 bases matching TRBD1. V shed 2 bases, J shed 4 bases, and the junction held 2 bases outside the gene matches. Germline V gives CDR1 SGHRS, CDR2 YFSETQ. The CDR3 covers 13 residues. DNA for the CDR3: TGCGCCAGCAGCTTACAGGGGTCAGAGACCCAGTACTTC. Its protein product is CASSLQGSETQYF.

This clone occurred a few times. The chain recombines TRBV7-9 with TRBJ1-1, with TRBD1 matching over 9 bases. The CDR3 loop spans 14 amino acids. Looked up from germline, CDR1 is SEHNR and CDR2 is FQNEAQ (reference sequence). V was pared by 5 bases and J by 6 bases, with 7 bases of the junction left unmatched. The CDR3 nucleotides are TGTGCCAGCAGCCTGCCGGGACAGGGAGCTGAAGCTTTCTTT. The encoded protein is CASSLPGQGAEAFF. The entire variable domain, with the rest obtained from reference TRBV7-9 and TRBJ1-1, is as follows: DTGVSQNPRHKITKRGQNVTFRCDPISEHNRLYWYRQTLGQGPEFLTYFQNEAQLEKSRLLSDRFSAERPKGSFSTLEIQRTEQGDSAMYLCASSLPGQGAEAFFGQGTRLTVV.

The gene calls are TRBV7-8 and TRBJ2-7, with D hard to call. There are 17 residues in the CDR3. Germline CDR1 reads SGHVS; CDR2 reads FQNEAQ. Trimming stripped 2 bases from V and 3 bases from J, with 20 bases between. CDR3 nucleotides: TGTGCCAGCAGCTTAATCTTAATTCCGAATCCGAGCTACGAGCAGTACTTC. Its translation is CASSLILIPNPSYEQYF.

The sample holds a few counts of this clone. This chain links TRBV7-9 with TRBJ2-2; D perhaps matches TRBD2 (6 bases). Germline-derived CDR1 and CDR2 are SEHNR and FQNEAQ (reference sequence). V shed 2 bases and J shed 7 bases, with 14 bases lying between them. The CDR3 has 15 amino acids. The CDR3: CASSLSQGGVGELFF. The CDR3, as DNA: TGTGCCAGCAGCTTAAGCCAGGGAGGCGTCGGGGAGCTGTTTTTT.

This clone occurred a few times. The chain couples TRBV10-3 to TRBJ1-2, with a possible D match to TRBD1 (5 bases). This CDR3 is built from 13 residues. Germline loops: CDR1 ENHRY, CDR2 SYGVKD. Trimming shortened V by 10 bases and J by 3 bases, and 15 bases separated the two germline ends. The CDR3 DNA is TGTGCCACCGCGAAGGACACTGACTATGGCTACACCTTC. Translating gives CATAKDTDYGYTF.

This clone was seen more than once but under ten times. This rearrangement joins TRBV25-1 to TRBJ2-5; 10 bases line up with TRBD1. The CDR3 has 16 residues. V was pared by 7 bases and J by 5 bases, with 13 bases of the junction left unmatched. Per the germline V gene, CDR1 is MGHDK and CDR2 is SYGVNS. The CDR3 DNA reads as TGTGCCAGCACCCCACGCCCGGGACAGGGGATGGAGACCCAGTACTTC. Its translation: CASTPRPGQGMETQYF.

The chain links TRBV5-8 to TRBJ1-5, with D tentatively TRBD1 (6 bases). Germline V gene sequence: CDR1 SGHTS, CDR2 YDEGEE. This CDR3 spans 14 amino acids. Between the trimmed V and J ends, which lost 3 bases and 4 bases, there was a span of 11 bases. The CDR3 sequence is CASSYRQDNQPQHF. CDR3 sequence (DNA): TGTGCCAGCAGCTACCGACAGGATAATCAGCCCCAGCATTTT. Full variable domain (missing parts from reference TRBV5-8 and TRBJ1-5): EAGVTQSPTHLIKTRGQQATLRCSPISGHTSVYWYQQALGLGLQFLLWYDEGEERNRGNFPPRFSGRQFPNYSSELNVNALELEDSALYLCASSYRQDNQPQHFGDGTRLSIL.